The T cell receptor (beta chain) described here comes from a study of prognosis after radiotherapy for stage I lung cancer. Two-round multiplex PCR, the amplification method, yielded TCR beta CDR3 from genomic DNA. TRBV and TRBJ genes each had their own specific primers in first-round PCR. TCRdb processed the multiplex PCR reads anew with MiXCR; each CDR3 protein has one entry. The sample has some 35,000 distinct CDR3 sequences, around 30% seen once. The study's findings and limits: Reduced Shannon entropy following stereotactic body radiation therapy was recorded in patients who developed distant metastases. Between patients with and without metastases, TRBV and TRBJ gene usage reportedly differed.

Concerning this clonotype itself: Its antigen remains unidentified. Sequence at one end of the junction differs from germline and may be a read error.

Germline-derived CDR1 and CDR2 are MNHEY and SVGEGT. This CDR3 has 15 residues. J is TRBJ1-3 and V is TRBV6-2 or TRBV6-3, with D maybe TRBD1 (5 bases). This clonotype originated in a donor aged 50 or older with non-small cell lung cancer. The sample here was PBMCs, taken before or after stereotactic body radiation therapy (not recorded which). CDR3 in amino acids: CAIHRGGFAGNTIYF. As DNA, the CDR3 is TGTGCCATCCACCGGGGGGGGTTTGCTGGGAACACCATATATTTT.